Given below is one T cell receptor (beta chain) in context. Its specificity is unknown. The CDR3 spans 15 residues. Germline CDR1 and CDR2: LNHDA and SQIVND (reference sequence). The V end was cut by 1 base, the J end by 4 bases, with 11 bases between. The sample originates from a study of human thymus T cells. General study results and limits: Repertoires from thymus and blood appeared to show biased V and J gene usage. Unrelated individuals were reported by related research to share highly overlapping thymic repertoires.

Libraries were prepared by immunoSEQ multiplex PCR; TCRdb keeps only in-frame clonotypes and omits some of them. The repertoire holds 60,000 to 75,000 clones, with roughly 94% as singletons. Resected material from corrective heart surgery provided the thymus tissue analysed. The receptor's source is a girl less than two years old with a congenital heart defect but otherwise immunologically healthy. The rearrangement links TRBV19 to TRBJ1-5; D unclear. Sequencing used thymus tissue. The CDR3 nucleotides are TGTGCCAGTAGTATAGGCAGCATCAATAATCAGCCCCAGCATTTT. This encodes CASSIGSINNQPQHF.